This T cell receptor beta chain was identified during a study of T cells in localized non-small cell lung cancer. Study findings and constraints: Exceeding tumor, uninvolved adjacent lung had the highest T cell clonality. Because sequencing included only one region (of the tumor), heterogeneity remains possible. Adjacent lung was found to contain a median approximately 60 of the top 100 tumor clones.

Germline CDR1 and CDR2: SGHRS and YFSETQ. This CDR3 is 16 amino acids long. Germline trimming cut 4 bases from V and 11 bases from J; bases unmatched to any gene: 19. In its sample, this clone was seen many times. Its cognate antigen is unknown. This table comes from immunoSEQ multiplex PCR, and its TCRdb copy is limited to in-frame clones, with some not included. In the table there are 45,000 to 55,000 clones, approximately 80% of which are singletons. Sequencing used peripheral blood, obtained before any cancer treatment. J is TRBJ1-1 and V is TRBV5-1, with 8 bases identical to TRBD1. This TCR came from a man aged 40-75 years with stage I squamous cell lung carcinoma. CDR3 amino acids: CASSLGGQGVWREAFF. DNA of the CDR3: TGCGCCAGCAGCCTGGGAGGACAGGGCGTCTGGAGAGAGGCTTTCTTT.